Following are 24 T cell receptor beta chains from one sample sequenced in a study of OX40 agonist ivuxolimab in advanced cancers. Measured with immunoSEQ multiplex PCR; TCRdb has only the in-frame clones, and not every one. The data show about 48,000 clones, around 90% seen once. The sample here was CD4+ or CD8+ T cells sorted from blood, taken in a trial of the OX40 agonist ivuxolimab. Every receptor here comes from an adult with an advanced solid tumor such as melanoma, head and neck, liver or kidney cancer.

The V call is TRBV29-1, the J call TRBJ2-7, with 9 bases that match TRBD1. CDR1 is SQVTM and CDR2 is ANQGSEA in the germline V gene. The V segment lost 2 bases and the J segment 5 bases; nucleotides outside the gene matches: 10. This CDR3 has 15 amino acids. DNA for the CDR3: TGCAGCGTTGAATTTCAGGACAGGGGAGTCGACGAGCAGTACTTC. Translation gives CSVEFQDRGVDEQYF.

V usage is TRBV7-9 and J usage is TRBJ1-1, with D maybe TRBD1 (5 bases). This CDR3 has 13 residues. From germline, CDR1 is SEHNR and CDR2 FQNEAQ (reference sequence). The V and J ends lost 0 bases and 8 bases respectively, with 10 bases between them. The CDR3 DNA is TGTGCCAGCAGCTTAGCCACAGGCTTAGAAGCTTTCTTT. This encodes CASSLATGLEAFF.

This chain uses TRBV25-1 with TRBJ2-2; D is uncertain. Germline CDR1 reads MGHDK; CDR2 reads SYGVNS. The CDR3 spans 14 residues. Deletions cut 5 bases from V and 0 bases from J, with 7 bases between. The CDR3 loop is CASSPLPNTGELFF. The CDR3, as DNA: TGTGCCAGCAGTCCCCTGCCGAACACCGGGGAGCTGTTTTTT.

This clone was counted a few times. V is TRBV7-9 and J is TRBJ1-2, with 9 bases matching TRBD1. This CDR3 comprises 14 residues. V lost 5 bases to trimming and J lost 5 bases; unmatched junction nucleotides: 6. Germline values: CDR1 SEHNR, CDR2 FQNEAQ (reference sequence). The CDR3 DNA sequence: TGTGCCAGCAGCGGTGGGACAGGGAGTTATGGCTACACCTTC. Protein sequence: CASSGGTGSYGYTF.

The chain carries TRBV19 and TRBJ2-7; 7 bases match TRBD2. V was clipped by 6 bases and J by 6 bases; unmatched bases: 11. Germline loops: CDR1 LNHDA, CDR2 SQIVND (reference sequence). The CDR3 runs to 14 residues. Written as DNA, the CDR3 is TGTGCCAGTAGGAGGGGAGGGCAGGTAGGCGAGCAGTACTTC. This translates into CASRRGGQVGEQYF.

The J gene is TRBJ1-2, the V gene TRBV21-1; the table's TRBD1 call for D was not verified on the DNA. TRBV21-1 is marked as a pseudogene. The CDR3 has 17 amino acids. This CDR3 reads CASMGPVSDRANYGYTF. In DNA, the CDR3 is TGTGCCAGCATGGGCCCAGTGAGTGACAGGGCTAACTATGGCTACACCTTC.

The CDR3 bases are TGTGCCAGCAGCTTATATGCAGGGGGAGAGGCCGGGGAGCTGTTTTTT. It yields the protein CASSLYAGGEAGELFF. This chain links TRBV7-6 with TRBJ2-2; TRBD1 aligns across 7 bases. V dropped 2 bases and J dropped 6; count of bases not matched to a gene: 9. CDR1 and CDR2 from the germline V gene are SGHVS and FNYEAQ. The CDR3 totals 16 residues.

The rearrangement joins TRBV7-9 to TRBJ2-2; perhaps TRBD2 as D (5 bases). V lost 5 bases and J lost 7, with 11 bases in between. Germline V gives CDR1 SEHNR, CDR2 FQNEAQ (reference sequence). This CDR3 has 13 amino acids. DNA for the CDR3: TGTGCCAGCAGCCCGGGGTTTGACGGGGAGCTGTTTTTT. Its protein is CASSPGFDGELFF.

This chain connects TRBV6-1 to TRBJ2-2, with D possibly TRBD2 on 5 matching bases. Deletions cut 7 bases from V and 4 bases from J, with 10 bases between. Germline CDR1 is MNHNS and CDR2 is SASEGT. The CDR3 consists of 13 residues. In nucleotides, the CDR3 is TGTGCCAGCATGCCGGCGGGCACCGGGGAGCTGTTTTTT. Its protein product is CASMPAGTGELFF.

V usage is TRBV27 and J usage is TRBJ1-4, with D maybe TRBD1 (6 bases). V lost 5 bases and J 2 bases, leaving 18 bases between the germline ends. The CDR3 has 17 amino acids. From germline, CDR1 is MNHEY and CDR2 SMNVEV (reference sequence). CDR3 protein: CASSEEGGTFTNEKLFF. As DNA, the CDR3 is TGTGCCAGCAGTGAGGAAGGGGGTACTTTCACTAATGAAAAACTGTTTTTT.

This clone was observed once. The chain joins TRBV9 to TRBJ2-2; D is undetermined. This CDR3 contains 12 residues. The germline gives CDR1 SGDLS, CDR2 YYNGEE. V was cut by 4 bases and J by 7 bases, with 8 bases left in between. CDR3 nucleotide sequence: TGTGCCAGCAGCCCCTCTATCGGGGAGCTGTTTTTT. Its translation: CASSPSIGELFF.

This chain links TRBV18 with TRBJ2-3; the match to TRBD1 covers 8 bases. Trimming at V came to 3 bases and at J to 5 bases, leaving 4 bases not matched to a gene. This CDR3 has 14 residues. In germline, CDR1 is KGHSH, CDR2 LQKENI. CDR3 coding DNA: TGTGCCAGCTCACCCGGACAGGGTGAAGATACGCAGTATTTT. The encoded protein is CASSPGQGEDTQYF.

The chain recombines TRBV7-6 with TRBJ2-5, with 7 bases matching TRBD1. The CDR3 consists of 17 residues. With V trimmed by 2 bases and J by 4 bases, 13 bases remained unmatched. Germline CDR1 and CDR2: SGHVS and FNYEAQ. The CDR3 loop reads CASSLNPGTVLRETQYF. The CDR3 nucleotides are TGTGCCAGCAGCTTAAATCCCGGGACAGTTCTCAGAGAGACCCAGTACTTC.

The chain has TRBV6-6 and TRBJ2-7, with 11 bases fitting TRBD1. The CDR3 is 14 amino acids. Germline-derived CDR1 and CDR2 are MNHNY and SVGAGI (reference sequence). V was clipped by 5 bases and J by 6 bases; unmatched bases: 6. The CDR3, as DNA: TGTGCCAGCAGTCCCGGGACAGGGGGACGCGAGCAGTACTTC. It yields the protein CASSPGTGGREQYF.

This sequence joins TRBV6-5 and TRBJ2-5; 12 bases fit TRBD2. Trimming removed 4 bases from V and 5 bases from J; junction bases left unmatched: 5. The CDR3 has 15 amino acids. Germline CDR1 reads MNHEY; CDR2 reads SVGAGI. The CDR3 is CASSSLAGGHETQYF. The CDR3 DNA reads TGTGCCAGCAGTTCCCTAGCGGGGGGGCATGAGACCCAGTACTTC.

This clone was seen once. V and J are TRBV6-7 and TRBJ1-1, with D perhaps TRBD1 (6 bases). TRBV6-7 is reported as an ORF; its role is uncertain. This CDR3 is built from 11 residues. Deletions cut 5 bases from V and 7 bases from J, with 8 bases between. CDR3 in DNA: TGTGCCAGCAGTCGACAGGTTGAAGCTTTCTTT. Its protein is CASSRQVEAFF.

The chain employs TRBV28 and TRBJ2-5; TRBD1 aligns across 7 bases. Germline trimming cut 8 bases from V and 3 bases from J; bases unmatched to any gene: 9. CDR3 length: 14 residues. In germline, CDR1 is MDHEN, CDR2 SYDVKM. The CDR3 region is CASAPAGTEETQYF. The CDR3 DNA reads as TGTGCCAGCGCTCCAGCCGGGACAGAAGAGACCCAGTACTTC.

The genes are TRBV5-6 and TRBJ2-5; D remains ambiguous. The V gene lost 2 bases and the J gene lost 1 base, with 18 bases spanning the gap. The germline CDR1 and CDR2 sequences are SGHDT and YYEEEE. The CDR3 extends over 17 amino acids. The DNA for the CDR3 is TGTGCCAGCAGCTTAAGAACCGGAACCCAAGGCCAAGAGACCCAGTACTTC. This encodes CASSLRTGTQGQETQYF.

The chain links TRBV2 to TRBJ1-2; the D gene is possibly TRBD1 (5 bases). Germline V CDR1 and CDR2: SNHLY, FYNNEI. There are 13 residues in the CDR3. Deletions cut 3 bases from V and 4 bases from J, with 9 bases between. In nucleotides, the CDR3 is TGTGCCAGCAGTGACGTAGACAGCTATGGCTACACCTTC. Translating gives CASSDVDSYGYTF.

The genes are TRBV27 and TRBJ2-5, with a tentative D call TRBD2 (6 bases). V was shortened by 6 bases and J by 7 bases, with 24 bases between the two germline ends. Germline loops: CDR1 MNHEY, CDR2 SMNVEV (reference sequence). This CDR3 contains 16 residues. The CDR3 DNA is TGTGCCAGCAGAGTTTTAACACCGGGAGCGATTGGGACCCAGTACTTC. Translation: CASRVLTPGAIGTQYF.

In its sample, this clone was seen once. The genes are TRBV18 and TRBJ2-1; 9 positions agree with TRBD2. Germline loops: CDR1 KGHSH, CDR2 LQKENI. The CDR3 is made up of 16 amino acids. V dropped 0 bases and J dropped 4; count of bases not matched to a gene: 4. CDR3 sequence reads: CASSPPTSGIYNEQFF. CDR3 nucleotide sequence: TGTGCCAGCTCACCACCGACTAGCGGAATATACAATGAGCAGTTCTTC.

V and J are TRBV30 and TRBJ2-3; D uncertain. The V gene lost 0 bases and the J gene lost 3 bases, with 7 bases spanning the gap. The germline CDR1 and CDR2 sequences are GTSNPN and SVGIG (reference sequence). CDR3 length: 13 amino acids. CDR3 sequence reads: CAWSVVLTDTQYF. DNA for the CDR3: TGTGCCTGGAGTGTGGTCCTAACAGATACGCAGTATTTT.

This CDR3 is CASSAEGSGTDTQYF. DNA of the CDR3: TGTGCCAGCAGCGCTGAGGGGTCGGGTACAGATACGCAGTATTTT. The chain couples TRBV9 to TRBJ2-3; the D call may be TRBD1 or TRBD2 (5 bases each). CDR1 SGDLS and CDR2 YYNGEE come from the germline V gene. V lost 3 bases and J lost 3, with 14 bases in between. This CDR3 contains 15 residues.

V gene TRBV25-1 combines with J gene TRBJ1-4; D is undetermined. Germline lookup yields CDR1 MGHDK and CDR2 SYGVNS. V lost 0 bases and J 6 bases, leaving 8 bases between the germline ends. This CDR3 comprises 14 residues. The CDR3 protein is CASSEYSRDEKLFF. The CDR3 DNA reads as TGTGCCAGCAGTGAATATAGTAGGGATGAAAAACTGTTTTTT.